A selection of T cell receptor beta chains follows, all from one sample in a study of T-cell memory formation after mild COVID-19. From the 5' RACE reads, TCRdb called clonotypes with MiXCR, one entry per CDR3 protein. The sample contains around 140,000 distinct CDR3 sequences, 20% to 25% of which appear only once. Sequenced: PBMCs or a T cell subset sorted from them (not recorded which). Receptors were obtained from an adult woman who had mild COVID-19 (a few samples of this study predate the infection). Cell type and time point are not known. CDR3s include the opening cysteine and the closing phenylalanine or tryptophan. A D gene is named only where the DNA matches it firmly. A clone size is listed for some rows: how often the clone was seen (once, few, many), or a class if it is expanded.

V,D,J,size,DNA,CDR3
TRBV7-6,.,TRBJ2-1,.,TGTGCCAGCAGCTTAATAGCTAGCGACAATGAGCAGTTCTTC,CASSLIASDNEQFF
TRBV4-3,.,TRBJ1-3,few,TGCGCCAGCAGCCAAGACCTAGGGTGGCCTGGAAACACCATATATTTT,CASSQDLGWPGNTIYF
TRBV24-1,TRBD2,TRBJ2-5,.,TGTGCCACCAGTGATTCTGGACTAGCGGGATTTCAAGAGACCCAGTACTTC,CATSDSGLAGFQETQYF
TRBV12-3/TRBV12-4,.,TRBJ1-1,.,TGTGCCAGCAGTCCGACGGGGGGGGGCGCGAATTCTTTCTTT,CASSPTGGGANSFF
TRBV6-5,.,TRBJ1-2,.,TGTGCCAGCAGTTACTCCGGACAGTACTATGGCTACACCTTC,CASSYSGQYYGYTF
TRBV7-6,.,TRBJ2-7,.,TGTGCCAGCAGCTTAGCGCGGGGCTCCTACGAGCAGTACTTC,CASSLARGSYEQYF
TRBV7-9,.,TRBJ1-1,.,TGTGCCAGCAGATCCGACAAGAACACTGAAGCTTTCTTT,CASRSDKNTEAFF
TRBV7-3,.,TRBJ2-3,.,TGTGCCAGCAGCGATACCGGGACCTTAGGAGATACGCAGTATTTT,CASSDTGTLGDTQYF
TRBV27,TRBD1,TRBJ1-6,few,TGTGCCAGCAGTGACTCAGGGGGCTCCTATAATTCACCCCTCCACTTT,CASSDSGGSYNSPLHF
TRBV9,TRBD2,TRBJ2-5,few,TGTGCCAGCAGCGTAGCCCTAGCGGAAGAGACCCAGTACTTC,CASSVALAEETQYF
TRBV2,TRBD1,TRBJ2-7,.,TGTGCCAGCAGTTCCGGCAGGGGGCGCGAGCAGTACTTC,CASSSGRGREQYF
TRBV29-1,.,TRBJ2-5,few,TGCAGCGTTCCGGAGGTCGATCGTGAGACCCAGTACTTC,CSVPEVDRETQYF
TRBV5-1,TRBD1,TRBJ2-1,.,TGCGCCAGCAGCTGGAATCCGGGACAGGGGATTGGGAATGAGCAGTTCTTC,CASSWNPGQGIGNEQFF
TRBV4-3,.,TRBJ2-1,few,TGCGCCAGCAGCCAAGCAGGGGGGTCCTACAATGAGCAGTTCTTC,CASSQAGGSYNEQFF
TRBV4-3,TRBD2,TRBJ2-7,.,TGCGCCAGCAGCCAAAAACTAGCGGGAGGGCCTAACGAGCAGTACTTC,CASSQKLAGGPNEQYF
TRBV10-2,TRBD1,TRBJ1-1,.,TGCGCCAGCAGTGAGACAGACAGGGGCCTGAACACTGAAGCTTTCTTT,CASSETDRGLNTEAFF
TRBV7-3,.,TRBJ2-2,.,TGTGCCAGCAGCTTAGGCGGGAACGGGGAGCTGTTTTTT,CASSLGGNGELFF
TRBV6-1,.,TRBJ1-1,.,TGTGCCAGCAGTGAAAATCCCTTCCCGAACACTGAAGCTTTCTTT,CASSENPFPNTEAFF
TRBV15,.,TRBJ2-1,few,TGTGCCACCAGCAGAGATGAGGGGGGGGAGCAGTTCTTC,CATSRDEGGEQFF
TRBV19,.,TRBJ2-3,few,TGTGCCAGTAGTTTCGGAGAGCACACAGATACGCAGTATTTT,CASSFGEHTDTQYF
TRBV20-1,TRBD2,TRBJ2-1,few,TGCAGTGCTAGGAATGGACTAGCGGGAGTGTCTGAGCAGTTCTTC,CSARNGLAGVSEQFF
TRBV20-1,TRBD2,TRBJ2-1,.,TGCAGTGCTAGAGCCCTACTAGCGGATTACAATGAGCAGTTCTTC,CSARALLADYNEQFF
TRBV5-1,.,TRBJ2-7,.,TGCGCCAGCAGCTTGGAAGACAGACCCGTGGAGCAGTACTTC,CASSLEDRPVEQYF
TRBV27,TRBD1,TRBJ2-2,.,TGTGCCAGCACCGACAGGGTGCGCACCGGGGAGCTGTTTTTT,CASTDRVRTGELFF
TRBV12-3/TRBV12-4,TRBD1,TRBJ2-5,.,TGTGCCAGCAGTCCCCCATGGGACAGGAGCGGGCAAGAGACCCAGTACTTC,CASSPPWDRSGQETQYF
TRBV27,.,TRBJ2-1,.,TGTGCCAGCAGTCCTAGCGAGAGCTCCTACAATGAGCAGTTCTTC,CASSPSESSYNEQFF
TRBV5-8,.,TRBJ2-7,.,TGTGCCAGCAGCTTACAGCCGTCGGAGCAGTACTTC,CASSLQPSEQYF
TRBV5-8,TRBD1,TRBJ2-3,.,TGTGCCAGCAGTTTCCTCCCCGGGACAGGGAGCACAGATACGCAGTATTTT,CASSFLPGTGSTDTQYF
TRBV4-3,.,TRBJ2-1,.,TGCGCCAGCAGCCTCAGTTTGGATTACAATGAGCAGTTCTTC,CASSLSLDYNEQFF
TRBV7-3,.,TRBJ1-2,.,TGTGCCAGCAGCTTCCCGGGGGGCAGCTATGGCTACACCTTC,CASSFPGGSYGYTF
TRBV7-9,.,TRBJ1-1,.,TGTGCCAGCAGCTTAGGAAGTCTTAACACTGAAGCTTTCTTT,CASSLGSLNTEAFF
TRBV27,.,TRBJ2-7,.,TGTGCCAGCAGTCCGCTGGACCCATTGGTACGGGGCTACGAGCAGTACTTC,CASSPLDPLVRGYEQYF
TRBV15,.,TRBJ1-2,few,TGTGCCACCAGCAGATCCGGGAGTAATGGCTACACCTTC,CATSRSGSNGYTF
TRBV9,.,TRBJ1-1,few,TGTGCCAGCAGCGTAGGTCGTATGAACACTGAAGCTTTCTTT,CASSVGRMNTEAFF
TRBV7-8,.,TRBJ2-3,.,TGTGCCAGCGGACTGGGCACAGATACGCAGTATTTT,CASGLGTDTQYF
TRBV6-1,TRBD1,TRBJ1-1,.,TGTGCCAGCAGTGGACAGGGGAAAGCTTTCTTT,CASSGQGKAFF
TRBV15,.,TRBJ1-1,.,TGTGCCACCAGCAGAGATCGACAGACTACTATGAACACTGAAGCTTTCTTT,CATSRDRQTTMNTEAFF
TRBV7-6,.,TRBJ2-1,medium-sized,TGTGCCAGCAGCTTAACCGACAATGAGCAGTTCTTC,CASSLTDNEQFF
TRBV7-9,.,TRBJ2-7,.,TGTGCCAGCAGCGTTGTCAGAGACGAGCAGTACTTC,CASSVVRDEQYF
TRBV12-3/TRBV12-4,.,TRBJ1-1,.,TGTGCCAGCAGTTTTGCAGGGGCGGCCCTGAACACTGAAGCTTTCTTT,CASSFAGAALNTEAFF
TRBV4-1,TRBD2,TRBJ2-7,few,TGCGCCAGCAGCCAAGAAACCAGCGGGGCCAGGGAGCAGTACTTC,CASSQETSGAREQYF
TRBV11-2,TRBD1,TRBJ2-1,few,TGTGCCAGCAGCTTCGGGACAGGGGACTACAATGAGCAGTTCTTC,CASSFGTGDYNEQFF
TRBV7-2,.,TRBJ2-1,.,TGTGCCAGCAGCTTACAGGGCACCGCTGAGCAGTTCTTC,CASSLQGTAEQFF
TRBV2,.,TRBJ2-7,.,TGTGCCAGCAGTGAAGCCCAAAGCTACAGCTACGAGCAGTACTTC,CASSEAQSYSYEQYF
TRBV5-4,TRBD1,TRBJ1-1,.,TGTGCCAGCAGCAGGGACAGGGAGGACACTGAAGCTTTCTTT,CASSRDREDTEAFF
TRBV12-3/TRBV12-4,.,TRBJ2-6,medium-sized,TGTGCCAGCAACCCCGACCACTCTGGGGCCAACGTCCTGACTTTC,CASNPDHSGANVLTF
TRBV4-1,.,TRBJ2-2,few,TGCGCCAGCAGCCAAGAACCGGGGGAGGTTACCGGGGAGCTGTTTTTT,CASSQEPGEVTGELFF
TRBV5-6,.,TRBJ1-1,.,TGTGCCAGCAGCTACAGGGTCACTGAAGCTTTCTTT,CASSYRVTEAFF
TRBV4-1,.,TRBJ2-7,.,TGCGCCAGCAGCCAATCCGAAGTAGGACTTTCTTACGAGCAGTACTTC,CASSQSEVGLSYEQYF
TRBV7-9,TRBD1,TRBJ2-7,few,TGTGCCAGCACCCCCGGGACAGCGTCCGTCGAGCAGTACTTC,CASTPGTASVEQYF
TRBV7-9,TRBD1,TRBJ1-2,.,TGTGCCAGCAGCCCGACGAGGACAGGGGACTATGGCTACACCTTC,CASSPTRTGDYGYTF
TRBV20-1,.,TRBJ1-4,.,TGCAGTGCTAGAGATCAGGGCTGGGCTAATGAAAAACTGTTTTTT,CSARDQGWANEKLFF
TRBV7-9,TRBD1,TRBJ2-2,once,TGTGCCAGCAGCTTGGACAGGGGCACCGGGGAGCTGTTTTTT,CASSLDRGTGELFF
TRBV12-3/TRBV12-4,TRBD1,TRBJ2-1,few,TGTGCCAGCAGTGGCCCGGGACAGGGGGCGTTAGGTGAGCAGTTCTTC,CASSGPGQGALGEQFF